The 24 T cell receptor beta chains listed next were all sequenced from one sample in a study of cytomegalovirus exposure and HLA in healthy donors. The PCR made use of 60 Vbeta and 13 Jbeta primers. Assay used: immunoSEQ multiplex PCR; TCRdb lists only in-frame clones, some missing. The repertoire holds 75,000 to 90,000 clones, with 65% to 80% as singletons. The sequencing sample was made of PBMCs. These TCRs come from a woman aged 40-49 years in good health and CMV-seropositive.

A remark on this clone: Other nucleotide sequences from this sample produce the same CDR3. The CDR3 DNA sequence: TGTGCCAGCAGTCCATCCAAGGGACTGGCCGGGGAGCTGTTTTTT. Protein product: CASSPSKGLAGELFF. The chain employs TRBV28 and TRBJ2-2, with D perhaps TRBD2 (6 bases). The CDR3 loop spans 15 amino acids. CDR1 is MDHEN and CDR2 is SYDVKM in the germline V gene. The ends were cut back, 5 bases at V and 6 bases at J, with 16 bases in the middle.

The chain joins TRBV5-6 to TRBJ1-1; D is ambiguous. CDR1 is SGHDT and CDR2 is YYEEEE in the germline V gene. This CDR3 spans 14 amino acids. Deletions cut 4 bases from V and 4 bases from J, with 14 bases between. CDR3 coding DNA: TGTGCCAGCAGCCCCCCGCCACTCCCCACTGAAGCTTTCTTT. Amino acids: CASSPPPLPTEAFF.

The J gene is TRBJ1-5, the V gene TRBV19; perhaps TRBD1 as D (5 bases). CDR1 and CDR2 (germline): LNHDA, SQIVND (reference sequence). V lost 8 bases and J lost 6, with 8 bases in between. The CDR3 is made up of 11 amino acids. CDR3 nucleotide sequence: TGTGCCAGTGGGGCCCCTCAGCCCCAGCATTTT. Protein sequence: CASGAPQPQHF.

CDR3 sequence: CAWISTAGYGYTF. The CDR3 DNA reads TGTGCCTGGATATCCACCGCCGGCTATGGCTACACCTTC. V and J are TRBV30 and TRBJ1-2; D is unresolved. The CDR3 is 13 amino acids. The V gene lost 4 bases and the J gene lost 4 bases, with 13 bases spanning the gap. CDR1 GTSNPN and CDR2 SVGIG come from the germline V gene (reference sequence).

The chain has TRBV27 and TRBJ1-1; D is unclear. Trimming pared 6 bases from V and 2 bases from J, leaving 13 bases between. Looked up from germline, CDR1 is MNHEY and CDR2 is SMNVEV (reference sequence). The CDR3 runs 14 residues. CDR3 loop: CASRARGLNTEAFF. CDR3 sequence (DNA): TGTGCCAGCAGGGCCCGTGGCCTCAACACTGAAGCTTTCTTT.

This clone was seen just once. The chain employs TRBV18 and TRBJ1-1, with 7 bases that match TRBD1. This CDR3 contains 16 residues. J was trimmed by 0 bases and V by 6 bases; bases with no gene match: 10. The V gene's germline CDR1 is KGHSH and CDR2 LQKENI. This CDR3 reads CASSPRGDSLNTEAFF. The CDR3 nucleotides read TGTGCCAGCTCCCCTAGAGGGGACAGCTTGAACACTGAAGCTTTCTTT.

The chain employs TRBV28 and TRBJ2-7; D is unresolved. The CDR3 consists of 13 residues. V lost 6 bases, J lost 1 base, and 10 bases lay in between. Germline CDR1 MDHEN, CDR2 SYDVKM. The CDR3 DNA reads TGTGCCAGCAGAGTTGGCGGTTCCTACGAGCAGTACTTC. Translation gives CASRVGGSYEQYF.

This clone occurred a few times. The chain links TRBV11-2 to TRBJ1-1; 9 nucleotides align to TRBD1. The germline gives CDR1 SGHAT, CDR2 FQNNGV. The CDR3 sequence is 15 residues long. V lost 4 bases to trimming and J lost 2 bases; unmatched junction nucleotides: 5. CDR3 loop: CASSSADRGNTEAFF. The CDR3 nucleotides are TGTGCCAGCAGCTCCGCGGACAGGGGAAACACTGAAGCTTTCTTT.

This sequence joins TRBV28 and TRBJ2-1; D is possibly TRBD1 (6 bases). The CDR3 runs 12 residues. Trimming cost V 2 bases and J 8 bases, with 7 bases left between them. The V gene's germline CDR1 is MDHEN and CDR2 SYDVKM. The CDR3 loop reads CASSLEGDEQFF. The DNA for the CDR3 is TGTGCCAGCAGTTTAGAGGGGGATGAGCAGTTCTTC.

This clone was seen only a few times. The chain carries TRBV19 and TRBJ2-2, with D maybe TRBD2 (6 bases). Germline V gene lookup returns CDR1 LNHDA and CDR2 SQIVND (reference sequence). Trimming shortened V by 9 bases and J by 0 bases, and 11 bases separated the two germline ends. The CDR3 spans 14 residues. CDR3 in amino acids: CASQRAANTGELFF. CDR3 bases: TGTGCCAGCCAGCGGGCCGCGAACACCGGGGAGCTGTTTTTT.

The chain employs TRBV19 and TRBJ1-1, with D possibly being TRBD1 (6 bases). CDR3 length: 13 amino acids. The germline V gene encodes CDR1 LNHDA and CDR2 SQIVND (reference sequence). V was trimmed by 4 bases and J by 4 bases, leaving 10 bases between them. This CDR3 is CASSTQGSTEAFF. The CDR3 coding sequence is TGTGCCAGTAGTACTCAGGGGAGCACTGAAGCTTTCTTT.

The V call is TRBV18, the J call TRBJ1-1; D remains ambiguous. Germline V lookup: CDR1 KGHSH, CDR2 LQKENI. The CDR3 has 16 residues. Trimming cost V 2 bases and J 1 base, with 14 bases left between them. CDR3 bases: TGTGCCAGCTCACCAACACTCGAAGGGAGGAACACTGAAGCTTTCTTT. Protein: CASSPTLEGRNTEAFF.

J is TRBJ2-2 and V is TRBV4-1, with 12 bases matching TRBD2. Germline V CDR1 and CDR2: MGHRA, YSYEKL. V was pared by 0 bases and J by 0 bases, with 8 bases of the junction left unmatched. There are 20 residues in the CDR3. CDR3 sequence reads: CASSQEELAGGSANTGELFF. DNA of the CDR3: TGCGCCAGCAGCCAAGAGGAACTAGCGGGAGGAAGCGCGAACACCGGGGAGCTGTTTTTT.

CDR3 residues: CASSQDGKGRGRTEAFF. The CDR3 DNA reads TGCGCCAGCAGCCAAGATGGCAAAGGACGAGGGAGGACTGAAGCTTTCTTT. The chain has TRBV4-1 and TRBJ1-1; D ambiguous. CDR3 length equals 17 residues. Looked up from germline, CDR1 is MGHRA and CDR2 is YSYEKL. Trimming took off 0 bases at V and 5 bases at J, with 19 bases between the two ends.

This clone was seen only once. The chain couples TRBV4-1 to TRBJ2-7, with a tentative D call TRBD2 (7 bases). This CDR3 contains 17 residues. Trimming stripped 3 bases from V and 2 bases from J, with 20 bases between. Germline CDR1 MGHRA, CDR2 YSYEKL. The chain's CDR3 is CASSHPTRGATTYEQYF. The CDR3 DNA reads TGCGCCAGCAGCCACCCCACACGGGGGGCGACTACCTACGAGCAGTACTTC.

This rearrangement joins TRBV4-1 to TRBJ2-1, with a tentative D call TRBD2 (6 bases). Germline CDR1 is MGHRA and CDR2 is YSYEKL. The V end was cut by 2 bases, the J end by 3 bases, with 11 bases between. The CDR3 runs 15 residues. The chain's CDR3 is CASSQLTGDYNEQFF. CDR3 bases: TGCGCCAGCAGCCAATTAACGGGAGACTACAATGAGCAGTTCTTC.

The chain is built from TRBV19 and TRBJ2-3, with TRBD2 matching over 7 bases. This CDR3 comprises 17 residues. Per the germline V gene, CDR1 is LNHDA and CDR2 is SQIVND (reference sequence). Trimming cost V 5 bases and J 0 bases; bases outside gene matches: 11. CDR3 region: CASSPSLAVLSTDTQYF. CDR3 DNA sequence: TGTGCCAGTAGTCCCTCCCTAGCGGTACTTAGCACAGATACGCAGTATTTT.

The genes are TRBV5-1 and TRBJ2-3; TRBD1 agrees at 7 bases. The V and J ends lost 3 bases and 1 base, in that order; junction bases with no gene match: 2. Germline loops: CDR1 SGHRS, CDR2 YFSETQ. The CDR3 contains 14 residues. The CDR3 coding sequence is TGCGCCAGCAGCTCCGGACAGGGCACAGATACGCAGTATTTT. This gives the protein CASSSGQGTDTQYF.

This sequence joins TRBV15 and TRBJ2-1; unclear D gene. The V gene's germline CDR1 is LNHNV and CDR2 YYDKDF (reference sequence). V was shortened by 0 bases and J by 8 bases, with 11 bases between the two germline ends. There are 14 residues in the CDR3. CDR3 DNA sequence: TGTGCCACCAGCAGAGACGGCGGCACGGATGAGCAGTTCTTC. Translating it yields CATSRDGGTDEQFF.

The rearrangement joins TRBV13 to TRBJ2-5; D is possibly TRBD1 (6 bases). Germline V CDR1 and CDR2: PRHDT, FYEKMQ (reference sequence). This CDR3 region has 13 residues. Trimming cost V 4 bases and J 3 bases, with 9 bases left between them. In DNA, the CDR3 is TGTGCCAGCAGCTCGAGGACAGAAGAGACCCAGTACTTC. Translated: CASSSRTEETQYF.

V gene TRBV28 combines with J gene TRBJ2-7; TRBD1 matches 7 bases. The CDR3 is 13 amino acids. The V and J ends lost 7 bases and 2 bases, in that order; junction bases with no gene match: 5. Germline values: CDR1 MDHEN, CDR2 SYDVKM. The CDR3 here is CASTGQSPYEQYF. The CDR3 DNA sequence: TGTGCCAGCACGGGACAGAGCCCCTACGAGCAGTACTTC.

This chain joins TRBV29-1 and TRBJ2-2, with D perhaps TRBD2 (6 bases). This CDR3 region has 13 residues. V was pared by 3 bases and J by 6 bases, with 11 bases between. The germline V gene has CDR1 SQVTM and CDR2 ANQGSEA. CDR3 nucleotides: TGCAGCGTTGATATTACTAGCTCCGGGGAGCTGTTTTTT. Its protein is CSVDITSSGELFF.

The V gene is TRBV2, the J gene TRBJ2-5, with a tentative D call TRBD2 (6 bases). With 7 bases removed from V and 4 bases from J, the gap between germline ends came to 13 bases. Germline V gene data show CDR1 as SNHLY and CDR2 as FYNNEI. CDR3 length equals 13 residues. This CDR3 is CASKYVEGETQYF. In DNA, the CDR3 is TGTGCCAGCAAGTACGTGGAGGGAGAGACCCAGTACTTC.

The chain has TRBV6-6 and TRBJ2-7; TRBD1 might be the D (6 bases). V dropped 5 bases and J dropped 3 bases, with 14 bases sitting between them. Germline-derived CDR1 and CDR2 are MNHNY and SVGAGI (reference sequence). CDR3 length: 14 residues. Written as DNA, the CDR3 is TGTGCCAGCAGTCCCCTAGGGACAAGCTACGAGCAGTACTTC. Protein sequence: CASSPLGTSYEQYF.